This T cell receptor (beta chain) derives from a study of beta chain features in type 1 diabetes. The study, taken as a whole, reports: For type 1 diabetes patients, VDJ junctions showed fewer insertions and more deletions. Significant though moderate, a shortening of TCRB CDR3s appeared in all four CD4+ subsets of Type 1 diabetes patients.

With respect to this clone: Its antigen is not identified.

Sorting based on CD45RO/CCR7/CD25/CD127/CD95/CD27 separated CD4+ naive, central memory, regulatory and stem cell-like memory cells. Sequencing targeted expressed TCRB transcripts, as all isolated RNA had been reverse transcribed. The repertoire was sequenced with immunoSEQ multiplex PCR; TCRdb's copy has only in-frame clones and lacks some. The sample lists more than 120,000 clones, about an eighth seen once, with around 1.2% in the top ten. CDR1 and CDR2 (germline): GTSNPN, SVGIG (reference sequence). V dropped 3 bases and J dropped 0 bases, with 15 bases sitting between them. The CDR3 covers 17 residues.

This TCR derives from a man between 18 and 35 years old with type 1 diabetes. Input material: central memory CD4+ T cells from blood. V and J are TRBV30 and TRBJ1-6; maybe TRBD1 (6 bases). The CDR3 region has the DNA TGTGCCTGGAGCCCAGACAGGAGGAGCTCCTATAATTCACCCCTCCACTTT. Its translation is CAWSPDRRSSYNSPLHF.